This T cell receptor (beta chain) originates from a study of PD-L1 blockade in urothelial cancer. On the study more broadly: Blood was tested 3 weeks (second dose) and 6 weeks into treatment.

Of note for this clone: Its target is not known.

Notes on the study in general: Durable benefit was linked to greater 3-week expansion of tumor-associated blood clones.

Into every PCR, synthetic TCR analog templates were spiked. Profiling relied on immunoSEQ multiplex PCR, and the TCRdb table lists in-frame clones only, not all of them. The sample lists about 30,000 clones, roughly 80% seen once, with roughly 1.9% in the top ten. CDR3 length equals 16 residues. Trimming left V 4 bases short and J 3 bases short, with 16 bases between. CDR1 is MGHRA and CDR2 is YSYEKL in the germline V gene. The sequenced sample was PBMCs, obtained around atezolizumab (anti-PD-L1) treatment. The V gene is TRBV4-1, the J gene TRBJ2-4; TRBD2 might be the D (5 bases). The receptor was isolated from a man aged 50 to 60 with urothelial cancer. This CDR3 is CASSPTISAGKNIQYF. The CDR3 coding sequence is TGCGCCAGCAGCCCCACAATCAGCGCGGGCAAAAACATTCAGTACTTC.